This T cell receptor (beta chain) was identified in a study of blood T cell repertoires in COVID-19. Turning to the study itself: Samples came from the United States, Italy and Spain, spanning acute and convalescent COVID-19.

Patients from Seattle were sampled longitudinally, starting during active infection. In the authors' workflow: Nucleated cell number was recorded as an estimate derived from reference gene primer amplification. Assay: immunoSEQ multiplex PCR; the TCRdb copy retains only in-frame clones and omits some. Clone size and the V and J calls come from that table; the DNA yielded D and trimming. The table has more than 200,000 clones, approximately 90% seen once. CDR3 length: 13 amino acids. CDR1 and CDR2 from the germline V gene are MNHEY and SVGEGT. V dropped 5 bases and J dropped 5 bases, with 13 bases sitting between them.

The rearrangement links TRBV6-2 or TRBV6-3 to TRBJ2-7; possible D gene TRBD1, 6 bases. This TCR was recovered from a man aged 25-45 years with COVID-19, enrolled during active disease. Sequenced: peripheral blood. In nucleotides, the CDR3 is TGTGCCAGCAGTCGCAGACAGGTCCACGAGCAGTACTTC. The encoded protein is CASSRRQVHEQYF.